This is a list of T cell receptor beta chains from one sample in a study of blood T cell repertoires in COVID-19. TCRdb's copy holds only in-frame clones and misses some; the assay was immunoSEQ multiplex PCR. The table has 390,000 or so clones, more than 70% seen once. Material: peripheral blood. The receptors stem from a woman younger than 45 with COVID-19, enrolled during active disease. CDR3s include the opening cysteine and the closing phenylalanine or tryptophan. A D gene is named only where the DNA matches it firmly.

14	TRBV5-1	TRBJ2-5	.	TGCGCCAGCAGCTTGGGTCGCGGGCAAGAGACCCAGTACTTC	CASSLGRGQETQYF
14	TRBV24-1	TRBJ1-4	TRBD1	TGTGCCACCAAAAGTAACAGGGGGGGTGAAAAACTGTTTTTT	CATKSNRGGEKLFF
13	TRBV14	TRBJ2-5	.	TGTGCCAGCAGCCAAGTTATCCAAGAGACCCAGTACTTC	CASSQVIQETQYF
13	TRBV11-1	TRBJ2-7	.	TGTGCCAGCAGCTTAGAGCCGTCTCGCGAGCAGTACTTC	CASSLEPSREQYF
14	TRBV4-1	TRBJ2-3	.	TGCGCCAGCAGCCAAGGGCCTCTAGCAGATACGCAGTATTTT	CASSQGPLADTQYF
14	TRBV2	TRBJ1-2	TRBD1	TGTGCCAGCAGTGAAGCGACAGGGATGGGAGGCTACACCTTC	CASSEATGMGGYTF
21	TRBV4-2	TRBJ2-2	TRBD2	TGTGCCAGCAGCCAAGATTGGATTGCGGGACTAGCGGGGGCCGCTACCGGGGAGCTGTTTTTT	CASSQDWIAGLAGAATGELFF
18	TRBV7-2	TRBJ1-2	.	TGTGCCAGCAGCTTAGTATATCGGACAGACGCTACTAACTATGGCTACACCTTC	CASSLVYRTDATNYGYTF
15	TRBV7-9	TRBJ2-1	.	TGTGCCAGCAGCTTAGCGCAGGGCACCTACAATGAGCAGTTCTTC	CASSLAQGTYNEQFF
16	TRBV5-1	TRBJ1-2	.	TGCGCCAGCTGCCTCATACAGGGTTGCCCCTACTATGGCTACACCTTC	CASCLIQGCPYYGYTF
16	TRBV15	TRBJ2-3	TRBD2	TGTGCCACCCTCATCGGGGGGGGTTCGAATTCAGATACGCAGTATTTT	CATLIGGGSNSDTQYF